A selection of T cell receptor beta chains follows, all from one sample in a study of blood T cell repertoires in COVID-19. The assay was immunoSEQ multiplex PCR, and TCRdb's table has in-frame clones only and misses some. In the table there are roughly 200,000 clones, 70% to 90% of which are singletons. Source material: peripheral blood. These TCRs come from a woman in her thirties with acute or convalescent COVID-19. Both conserved end residues are part of each CDR3. The D gene is left open where the match is weak. Size values are once, few and many counts, or a class for expanded clones, and some rows have none.

TRBJ2-7	.	TRBV12-5	.	TGTGCTAGTGGCGGACAGACCTACGAGCAGTACTTC	CASGGQTYEQYF
TRBJ2-1	.	TRBV10-2	.	TGCGCCAGCAGTGGGGGAGGTAATGAGCAGTTCTTC	CASSGGGNEQFF
TRBJ2-1	.	TRBV20-1	once	TGCAGTGCTAGAGATATCACTAGTGCGTTCTTC	CSARDITSAFF
TRBJ2-3	.	TRBV9	.	TGTGCCAGCAGCGTAAATCCCTCGGATACGCAGTATTTT	CASSVNPSDTQYF
TRBJ2-1	TRBD2	TRBV5-4	.	TGTGCCAGCAGTGGGACTAGCGGGAGGGAGACCTATGAGCAGTTCTTC	CASSGTSGRETYEQFF
TRBJ1-6	TRBD1	TRBV15	.	TGTGCCACCAGCTCAACAACAGGGACAGGGAGGCATTCACCCCTCCACTTT	CATSSTTGTGRHSPLHF
TRBJ1-5	TRBD1	TRBV30	.	TGTGCCTGGAGTGCGACAGGGGGAGTTTTTCCCCAGCATTTT	CAWSATGGVFPQHF
TRBJ1-2	.	TRBV11-3	.	TGTGCCAGCAGCTTACCCGGTAACTATGGCTACACCTTC	CASSLPGNYGYTF
TRBJ2-3	TRBD2	TRBV18	.	TGTGCCAGCTCACCCGCCTCACTAGCGGGGCTGGCCTTGAGCACAGATACGCAGTATTTT	CASSPASLAGLALSTDTQYF
TRBJ2-6	.	TRBV5-1	.	TGCGCCAGCAGGGAGGCCTCTGGGGCCAACGTCCTGACTTTC	CASREASGANVLTF
TRBJ2-4	.	TRBV5-6	.	TGTGCCAGCAGCCCAGGGAAAAACATTCAGTACTTC	CASSPGKNIQYF
TRBJ2-1	.	TRBV28	.	TGTGCCAGCAGTCCTAGCCCTTCAACGAGGGAGCAGTTCTTC	CASSPSPSTREQFF
TRBJ1-5	.	TRBV5-6	.	TGTGCCAGCAGCTTGAAGGGAGACCAGCCCCAGCATTTT	CASSLKGDQPQHF
TRBJ1-1	.	TRBV2	.	TGTGCCACCTACGGGGTGATTAGGGACACTGAAGCTTTCTTT	CATYGVIRDTEAFF
TRBJ2-5	.	TRBV18	.	TGTGCCGGCGGGGAGATCCAAGAGACCCAGTACTTC	CAGGEIQETQYF
TRBJ2-1	.	TRBV27	.	TGTGCCAGCAGTTTCGGACTATTGCAGTTCTTC	CASSFGLLQFF
TRBJ2-5	.	TRBV27	.	TGTGCCAGCAGTTTATCGGCTTCGGGAAGCCAAGAGACCCAGTACTTC	CASSLSASGSQETQYF
TRBJ1-5	.	TRBV28	once	TGTGCCAGCAGTTTATCGAGTCAGCCCCAGCATTTT	CASSLSSQPQHF
TRBJ2-1	TRBD1	TRBV5-8	.	TGTGCCAGCAGCCCGGACAGGGTCGTCCCCTACTTCTTC	CASSPDRVVPYFF
TRBJ2-2	.	TRBV9	.	TGTGCCAGCAGCGTAAGAGGGACCGGGGAGCTGTTTTTT	CASSVRGTGELFF
TRBJ2-2	.	TRBV5-1	few	TGCGCCAGCAGAGACAGCGTAGGGACCGGGGAGCTGTTTTTT	CASRDSVGTGELFF
TRBJ2-7	TRBD2	TRBV19	.	TGTGCCAGTAGTCCGGGACTAGTTTTCGAGCAGTACTTC	CASSPGLVFEQYF
TRBJ2-2	TRBD1	TRBV5-1	.	TGCGCCAGCAGCTTAGGGACAGGGGACACCGGGGAGCTGTTTTTT	CASSLGTGDTGELFF